This section outlines one TCR beta chain sequence together with its context. Its antigen is not known. This CDR3 is built from 17 residues. Germline V gene sequence: CDR1 SGHVS, CDR2 FQNEAQ. The junction had 13 bases not matched to a gene; V was cut back by 4 bases and J by 5 bases. The source of the sample is a study of response to subunit inactivated influenza vaccine. Study-wide results and limits: After each seasonal influenza vaccination, few new T cells are recruited, the authors suggested.

TCRdb used MiXCR to reprocess the RT-PCR reads, holding one entry per CDR3 protein. The data contain about 500,000 distinct CDR3 sequences, 16% of them singletons. The material sequenced was CD4+ T cells sorted from PBMCs, taken 23 to 25 months after vaccination. This clonotype was sampled from a man between 50 and 75 years old who received an inactivated influenza vaccine. V is TRBV7-8 and J is TRBJ2-1, with 8 bases fitting TRBD1. In DNA form, the CDR3 reads TGTGCCAGCAGCTCCGGGGAGACAGGGGTATGGAACAATGAGCAGTTCTTC. Residues: CASSSGETGVWNNEQFF.